This TCR beta chain was recorded in a study of CD8 T cells in Susac syndrome. cDNA came from about 0.5 to 1 ug RNA primed by random hexamers. A single record per CDR3 protein comes from TCRdb applying MiXCR to the immunoSEQ multiplex PCR reads. The repertoire holds 150,000 to 200,000 distinct CDR3 sequences, with around 94% as singletons. This CDR3 has 15 amino acids. CDR1 is MNHEY and CDR2 is SVGEGT in the germline V gene. J was trimmed by 4 bases and V by 6 bases; bases with no gene match: 8. The clonotype originates from a human donor in good health. The sample taken for sequencing was CD4+ T cells from PBMCs. This chain uses TRBV6-2 or TRBV6-3 with TRBJ2-1; 8 bases line up with TRBD2. The CDR3 here is CASRPGGGGYNEQFF. DNA of the CDR3: TGTGCCAGCAGGCCGGGCGGCGGGGGGTACAATGAGCAGTTCTTC.